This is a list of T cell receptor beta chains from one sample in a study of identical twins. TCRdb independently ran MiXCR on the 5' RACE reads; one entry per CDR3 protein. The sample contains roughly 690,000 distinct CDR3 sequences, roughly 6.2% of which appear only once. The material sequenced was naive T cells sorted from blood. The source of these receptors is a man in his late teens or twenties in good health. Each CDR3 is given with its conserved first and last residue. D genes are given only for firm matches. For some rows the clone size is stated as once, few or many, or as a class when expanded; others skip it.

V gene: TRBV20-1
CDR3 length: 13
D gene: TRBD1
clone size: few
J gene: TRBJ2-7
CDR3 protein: CSAPKTGHYEQYF
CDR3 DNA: TGCAGTGCTCCGAAGACAGGGCACTACGAGCAGTACTTC

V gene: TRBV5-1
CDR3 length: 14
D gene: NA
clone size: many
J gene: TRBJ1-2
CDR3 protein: CASSSSRINYGYTF
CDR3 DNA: TGCGCCAGCAGCTCCTCCCGGATAAACTATGGCTACACCTTC

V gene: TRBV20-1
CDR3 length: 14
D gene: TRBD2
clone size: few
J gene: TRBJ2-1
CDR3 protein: CSASSLAGVVWQFF
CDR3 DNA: TGCAGTGCTAGTTCCCTAGCGGGAGTGGTGTGGCAGTTCTTC

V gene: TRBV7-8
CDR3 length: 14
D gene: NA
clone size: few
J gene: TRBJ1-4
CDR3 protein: CASSLNRVMEKLFF
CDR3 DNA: TGTGCCAGCAGCCTGAACAGGGTTATGGAAAAACTGTTTTTT

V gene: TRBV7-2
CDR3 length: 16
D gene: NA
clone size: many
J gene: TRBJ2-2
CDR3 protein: CASSLAAWMNTGELFF
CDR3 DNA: TGTGCCAGCAGCTTAGCCGCGTGGATGAACACCGGGGAGCTGTTTTTT

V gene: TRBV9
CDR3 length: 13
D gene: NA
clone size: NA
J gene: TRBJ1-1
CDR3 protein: CASSETDGTEAFF
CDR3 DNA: TGTGCCAGCAGCGAGACAGACGGCACTGAAGCTTTCTTT

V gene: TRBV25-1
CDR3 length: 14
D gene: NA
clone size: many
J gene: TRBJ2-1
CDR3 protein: CASSEWKGHKEQFF
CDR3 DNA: TGTGCCAGCAGTGAATGGAAGGGACATAAAGAGCAGTTCTTC

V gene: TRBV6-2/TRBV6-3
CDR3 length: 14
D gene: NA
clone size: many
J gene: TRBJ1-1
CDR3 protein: CASIPRDTNTEAFF
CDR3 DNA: TGTGCCAGCATTCCCCGGGACACGAACACTGAAGCTTTCTTT

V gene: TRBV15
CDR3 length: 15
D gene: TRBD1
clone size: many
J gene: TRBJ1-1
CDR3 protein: CATSRVGTGRTEAFF
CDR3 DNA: TGTGCCACCAGCAGAGTGGGGACAGGGAGAACTGAAGCTTTCTTT

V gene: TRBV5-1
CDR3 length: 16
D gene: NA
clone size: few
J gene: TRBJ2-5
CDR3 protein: CASSLAVGSGQETQYF
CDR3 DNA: TGCGCCAGCAGCTTGGCCGTGGGTAGCGGACAAGAGACCCAGTACTTC

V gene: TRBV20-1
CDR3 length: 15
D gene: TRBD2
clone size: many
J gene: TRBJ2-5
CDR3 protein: CSALRAGGYQETQYF
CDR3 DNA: TGCAGTGCTCTCCGAGCGGGAGGTTACCAAGAGACCCAGTACTTC

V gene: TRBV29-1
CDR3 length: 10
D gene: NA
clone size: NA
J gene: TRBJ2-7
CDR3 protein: CSVAGVAQYF
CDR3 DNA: TGCAGCGTGGCTGGGGTTGCGCAGTACTTC

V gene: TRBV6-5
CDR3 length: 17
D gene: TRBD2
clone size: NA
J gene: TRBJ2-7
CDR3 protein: CASSVLRTSGMKYEQYF
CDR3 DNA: TGTGCCAGCAGTGTACTAAGGACTAGCGGGATGAAATACGAGCAGTACTTC

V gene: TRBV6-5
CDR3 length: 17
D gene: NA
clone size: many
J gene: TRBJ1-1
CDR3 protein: CASSSLPGAGPMAEAFF
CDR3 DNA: TGTGCCAGCAGTTCCCTCCCCGGGGCAGGCCCCATGGCTGAAGCTTTCTTT

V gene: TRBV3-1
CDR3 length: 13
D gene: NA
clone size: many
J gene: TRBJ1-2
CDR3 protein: CASSLGQSRGYTF
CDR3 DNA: TGTGCCAGCAGCCTAGGACAGTCGCGCGGCTACACCTTC

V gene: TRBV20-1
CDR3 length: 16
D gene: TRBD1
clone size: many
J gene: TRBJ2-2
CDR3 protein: CSARDRAGGNTGELFF
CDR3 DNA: TGCAGTGCTAGAGACCGGGCAGGGGGGAACACCGGGGAGCTGTTTTTT

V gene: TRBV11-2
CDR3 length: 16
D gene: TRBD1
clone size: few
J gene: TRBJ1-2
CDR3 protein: CASSLVGDRANYGYTF
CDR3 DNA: TGTGCCAGCAGCTTAGTCGGGGACAGGGCTAACTATGGCTACACCTTC

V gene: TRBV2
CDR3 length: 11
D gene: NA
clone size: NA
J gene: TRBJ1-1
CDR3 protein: CAGTSNTEAFF
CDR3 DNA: TGTGCAGGGACCTCGAACACTGAAGCTTTCTTT

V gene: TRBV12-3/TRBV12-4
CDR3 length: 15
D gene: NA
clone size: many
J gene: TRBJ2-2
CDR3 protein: CASSFRQFNTGELFF
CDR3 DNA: TGTGCCAGCAGTTTTAGGCAGTTTAACACCGGGGAGCTGTTTTTT

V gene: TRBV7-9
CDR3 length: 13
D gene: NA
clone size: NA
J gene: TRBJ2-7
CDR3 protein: CASSDSYSWEQYF
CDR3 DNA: TGTGCCAGCAGCGACTCTTACTCATGGGAGCAGTACTTC

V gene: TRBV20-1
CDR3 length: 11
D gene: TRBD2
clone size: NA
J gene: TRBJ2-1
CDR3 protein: CSEGGTNEQFF
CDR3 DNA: TGCAGTGAGGGAGGGACCAATGAGCAGTTCTTC

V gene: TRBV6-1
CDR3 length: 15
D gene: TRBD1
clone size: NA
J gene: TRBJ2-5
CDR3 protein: CASRRDRGPQETQYF
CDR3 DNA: TGTGCCAGCAGACGAGACAGGGGGCCACAAGAGACCCAGTACTTC

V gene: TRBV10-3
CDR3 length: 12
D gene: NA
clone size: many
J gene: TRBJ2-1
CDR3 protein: CAISEPRGEQFF
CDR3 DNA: TGTGCCATCAGTGAGCCCCGGGGGGAGCAGTTCTTC

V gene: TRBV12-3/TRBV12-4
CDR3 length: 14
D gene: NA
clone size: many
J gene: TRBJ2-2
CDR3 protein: CASSVQGGTGELFF
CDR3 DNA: TGTGCCAGCAGTGTCCAGGGAGGCACCGGGGAGCTGTTTTTT

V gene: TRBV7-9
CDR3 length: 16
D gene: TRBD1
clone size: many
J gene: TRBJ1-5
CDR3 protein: CASSLQVQGGNQPQHF
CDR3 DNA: TGTGCCAGCAGCTTACAGGTACAGGGGGGCAATCAGCCCCAGCATTTT

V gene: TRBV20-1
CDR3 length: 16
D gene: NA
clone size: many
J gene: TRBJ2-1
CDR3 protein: CSAPRLLERGANEQFF
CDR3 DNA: TGCAGTGCTCCCCGGCTACTAGAGAGGGGGGCCAATGAGCAGTTCTTC

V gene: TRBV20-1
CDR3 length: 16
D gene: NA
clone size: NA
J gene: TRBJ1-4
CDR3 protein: CSAVGSPGATNEKLFF
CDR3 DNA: TGCAGTGCGGTGGGCTCCCCGGGAGCAACTAATGAAAAACTGTTTTTT

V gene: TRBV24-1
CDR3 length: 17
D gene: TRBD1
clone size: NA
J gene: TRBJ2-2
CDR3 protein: CATSVGTGGFHTGELFF
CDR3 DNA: TGTGCCACCAGTGTTGGGACAGGGGGTTTTCACACCGGGGAGCTGTTTTTT